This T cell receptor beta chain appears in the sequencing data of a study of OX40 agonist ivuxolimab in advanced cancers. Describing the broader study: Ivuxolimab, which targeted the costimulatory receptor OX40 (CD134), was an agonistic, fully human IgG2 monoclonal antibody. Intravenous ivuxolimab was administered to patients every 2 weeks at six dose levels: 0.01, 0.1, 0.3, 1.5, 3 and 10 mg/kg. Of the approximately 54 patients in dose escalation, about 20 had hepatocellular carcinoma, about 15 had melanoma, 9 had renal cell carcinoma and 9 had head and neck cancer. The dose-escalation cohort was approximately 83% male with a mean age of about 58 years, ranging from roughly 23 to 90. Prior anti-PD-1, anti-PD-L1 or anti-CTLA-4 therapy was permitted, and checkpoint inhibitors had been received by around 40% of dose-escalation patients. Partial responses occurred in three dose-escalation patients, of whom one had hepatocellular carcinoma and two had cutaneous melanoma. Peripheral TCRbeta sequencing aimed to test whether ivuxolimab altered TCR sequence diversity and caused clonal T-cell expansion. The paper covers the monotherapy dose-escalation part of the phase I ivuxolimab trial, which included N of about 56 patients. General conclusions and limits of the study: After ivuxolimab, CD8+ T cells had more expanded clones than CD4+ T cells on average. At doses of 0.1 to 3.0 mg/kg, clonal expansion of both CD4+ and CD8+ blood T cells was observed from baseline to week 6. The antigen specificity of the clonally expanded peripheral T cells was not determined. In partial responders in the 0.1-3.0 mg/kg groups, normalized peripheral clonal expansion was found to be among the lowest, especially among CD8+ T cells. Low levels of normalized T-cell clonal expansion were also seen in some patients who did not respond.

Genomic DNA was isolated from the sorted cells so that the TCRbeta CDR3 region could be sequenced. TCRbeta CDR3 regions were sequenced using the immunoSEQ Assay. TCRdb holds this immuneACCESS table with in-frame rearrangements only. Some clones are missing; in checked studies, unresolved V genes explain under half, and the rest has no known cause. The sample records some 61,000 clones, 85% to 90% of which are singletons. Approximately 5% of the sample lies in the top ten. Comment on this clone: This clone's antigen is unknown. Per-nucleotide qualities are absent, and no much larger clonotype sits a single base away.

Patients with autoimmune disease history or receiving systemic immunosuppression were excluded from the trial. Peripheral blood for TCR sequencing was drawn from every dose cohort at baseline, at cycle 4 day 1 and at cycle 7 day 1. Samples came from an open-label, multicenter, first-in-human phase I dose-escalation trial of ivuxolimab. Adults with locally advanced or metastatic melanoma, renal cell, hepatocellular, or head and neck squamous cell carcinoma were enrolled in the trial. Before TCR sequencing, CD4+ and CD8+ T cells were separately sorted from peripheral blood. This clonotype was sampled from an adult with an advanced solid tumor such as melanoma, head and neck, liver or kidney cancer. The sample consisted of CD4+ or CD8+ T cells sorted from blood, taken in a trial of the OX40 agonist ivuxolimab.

The nucleotide sequence reads TGCGCCAGCAGCCTTACAGGGGGCAGCGGCAATGAGCAGTTCTTC. Its amino acids are CASSLTGGSGNEQFF. Here the chain combines TRBV4-1 and TRBJ2-1, and 9 junction bases match TRBD1. The germline V gene specifies MGHRA as CDR1 and YSYEKL as CDR2. Trimming takes 4 bases off V and 6 bases off J; junction bases not matched to a gene: 7. From the cysteine through the phenylalanine, the CDR3 covers 15 amino acids. Only the CDR3 region is kept as DNA, spanning 45 bases read in frame from base 1.